This T cell receptor beta chain was captured in a study of T cell repertoires in aging, cancer and after chemotherapy. The template was genomic DNA from peripheral blood, not RNA. A mixed TRB-A/B primer pool amplified rearranged TRB by multiplex touch-down PCR. MiXCR was run by TCRdb on the multiplex PCR reads, yielding one entry per CDR3 protein. This sample has around 5,800 distinct CDR3 sequences, with about a quarter found just once. Remarks on this clonotype: Its antigen is not identified.

Study-wide results and caveats: Loss of evenness, beyond lost richness, contributed to age-related TCR diversity decline in cancer patients.

The CDR3 sequence is 13 residues long. This TCR was sampled from a human donor with a blood cancer. This chain links TRBV21-1 with TRBJ2-7. TRBV21-1 counts as a pseudogene. Sequenced material: blood. The CDR3 reads CASSKENFYEQYF. CDR3 bases: TGTGCCAGCAGCAAAGAGAACTTCTACGAGCAGTACTTC.